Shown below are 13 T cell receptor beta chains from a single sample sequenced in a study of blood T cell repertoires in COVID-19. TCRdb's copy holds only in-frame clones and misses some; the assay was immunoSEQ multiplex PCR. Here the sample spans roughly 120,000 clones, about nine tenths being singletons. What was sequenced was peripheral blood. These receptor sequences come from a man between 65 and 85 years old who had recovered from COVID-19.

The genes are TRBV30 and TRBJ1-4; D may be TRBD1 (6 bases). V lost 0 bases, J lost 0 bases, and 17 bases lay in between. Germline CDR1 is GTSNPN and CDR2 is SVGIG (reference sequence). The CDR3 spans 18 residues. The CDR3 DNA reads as TGTGCCTGGAGTGTACCCAGGGGATCCGTTGCAACTAATGAAAAACTGTTTTTT. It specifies CAWSVPRGSVATNEKLFF.

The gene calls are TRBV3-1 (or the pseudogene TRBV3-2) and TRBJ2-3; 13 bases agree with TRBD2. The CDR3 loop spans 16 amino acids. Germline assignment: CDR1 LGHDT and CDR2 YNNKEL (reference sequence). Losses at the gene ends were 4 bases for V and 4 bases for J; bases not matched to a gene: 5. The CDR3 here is CASSRGTSGNADTQYF. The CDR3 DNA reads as TGTGCCAGCAGCCGCGGGACTAGCGGGAACGCAGATACGCAGTATTTT.

The CDR3 loop is CSASPAGGYSNQPQHF. DNA of the CDR3: TGCAGTGCTAGTCCCGCCGGGGGTTATAGCAATCAGCCCCAGCATTTT. The chain has TRBV20-1 and TRBJ1-5; the D gene is possibly TRBD1 (5 bases). This CDR3 has 16 residues. Trimming pared 3 bases from V and 0 bases from J, leaving 15 bases between. The germline V gene encodes CDR1 DFQATT and CDR2 SNEGSKA (reference sequence).

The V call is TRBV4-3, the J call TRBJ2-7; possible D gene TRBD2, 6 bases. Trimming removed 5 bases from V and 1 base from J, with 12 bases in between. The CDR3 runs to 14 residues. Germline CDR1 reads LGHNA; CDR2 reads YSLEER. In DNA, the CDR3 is TGCGCCAGCAGCGCCGGGACTTATTCCTACGAGCAGTACTTC. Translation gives CASSAGTYSYEQYF.

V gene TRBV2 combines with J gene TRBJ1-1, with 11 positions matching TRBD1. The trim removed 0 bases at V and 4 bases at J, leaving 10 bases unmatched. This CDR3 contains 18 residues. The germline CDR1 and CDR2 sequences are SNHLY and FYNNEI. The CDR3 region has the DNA TGTGCCAGCAGTGAAGCTCGGACAGGGGGCCGGGAGGGCACTGAAGCTTTCTTT. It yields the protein CASSEARTGGREGTEAFF.

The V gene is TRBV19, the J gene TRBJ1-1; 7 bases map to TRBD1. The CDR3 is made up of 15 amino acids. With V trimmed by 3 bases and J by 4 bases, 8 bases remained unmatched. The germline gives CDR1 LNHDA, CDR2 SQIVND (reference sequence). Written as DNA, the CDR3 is TGTGCCAGTAGTATGATATCAGGGGGTGTCACTGAAGCTTTCTTT. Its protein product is CASSMISGGVTEAFF.

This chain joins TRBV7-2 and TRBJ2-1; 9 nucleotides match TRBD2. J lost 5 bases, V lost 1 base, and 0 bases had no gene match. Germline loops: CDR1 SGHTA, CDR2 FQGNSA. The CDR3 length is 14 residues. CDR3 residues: CASSLGGRDNEQFF. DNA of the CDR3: TGTGCCAGCAGCTTAGGCGGGAGGGACAATGAGCAGTTCTTC. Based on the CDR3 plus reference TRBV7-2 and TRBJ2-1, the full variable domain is GAGVSQSPSNKVTEKGKDVELRCDPISGHTALYWYRQSLGQGLEFLIYFQGNSAPDKSGLPSDRFSAERTGGSVSTLTIQRTQQEDSAVYLCASSLGGRDNEQFFGPGTRLTVL.

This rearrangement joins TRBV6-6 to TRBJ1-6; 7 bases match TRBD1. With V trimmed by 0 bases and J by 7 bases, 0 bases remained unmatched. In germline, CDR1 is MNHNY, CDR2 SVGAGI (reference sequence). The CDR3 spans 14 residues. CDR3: CASSYSDRNSPLHF. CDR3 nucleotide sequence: TGTGCCAGCAGTTACTCGGACAGGAATTCACCCCTCCACTTT.

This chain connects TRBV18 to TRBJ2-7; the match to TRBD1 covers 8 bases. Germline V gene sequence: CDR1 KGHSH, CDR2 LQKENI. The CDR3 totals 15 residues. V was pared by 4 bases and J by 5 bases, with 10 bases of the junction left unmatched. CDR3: CASSRAQGVGDEQYF. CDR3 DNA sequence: TGTGCCAGCTCACGAGCACAGGGGGTGGGTGACGAGCAGTACTTC.

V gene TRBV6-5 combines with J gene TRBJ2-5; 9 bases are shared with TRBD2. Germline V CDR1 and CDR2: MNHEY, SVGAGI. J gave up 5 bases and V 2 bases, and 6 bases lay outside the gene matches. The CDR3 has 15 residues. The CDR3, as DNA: TGTGCCAGCAGTTACGCGCTAGCGGGGAGCGAGACCCAGTACTTC. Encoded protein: CASSYALAGSETQYF.

The CDR3, as DNA: TGTGCCAGCAGTTTATCTTACGGGACAGGGTACGGGGAGCAGTACTTC. Its protein is CASSLSYGTGYGEQYF. The chain couples TRBV6-5 to TRBJ2-7; TRBD1 aligns across 9 bases. CDR3 length: 16 amino acids. Trimming cost V 4 bases and J 7 bases; bases outside gene matches: 14. CDR1 and CDR2 from the germline V gene are MNHEY and SVGAGI.

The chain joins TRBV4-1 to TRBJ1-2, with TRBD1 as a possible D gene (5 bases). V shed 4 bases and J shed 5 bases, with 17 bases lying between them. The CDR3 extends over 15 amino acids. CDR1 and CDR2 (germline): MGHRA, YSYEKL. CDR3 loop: CASSPTGTPRYGYTF. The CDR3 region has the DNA TGCGCCAGCAGCCCGACCGGGACTCCCAGGTATGGCTACACCTTC.

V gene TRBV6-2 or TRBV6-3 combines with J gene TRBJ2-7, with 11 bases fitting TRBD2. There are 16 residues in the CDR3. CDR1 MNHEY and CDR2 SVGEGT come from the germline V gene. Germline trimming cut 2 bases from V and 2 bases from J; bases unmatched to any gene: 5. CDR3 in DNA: TGTGCCAGCAGTTACAGCGGACTAGCGGGCGCCTACGAGCAGTACTTC. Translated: CASSYSGLAGAYEQYF.